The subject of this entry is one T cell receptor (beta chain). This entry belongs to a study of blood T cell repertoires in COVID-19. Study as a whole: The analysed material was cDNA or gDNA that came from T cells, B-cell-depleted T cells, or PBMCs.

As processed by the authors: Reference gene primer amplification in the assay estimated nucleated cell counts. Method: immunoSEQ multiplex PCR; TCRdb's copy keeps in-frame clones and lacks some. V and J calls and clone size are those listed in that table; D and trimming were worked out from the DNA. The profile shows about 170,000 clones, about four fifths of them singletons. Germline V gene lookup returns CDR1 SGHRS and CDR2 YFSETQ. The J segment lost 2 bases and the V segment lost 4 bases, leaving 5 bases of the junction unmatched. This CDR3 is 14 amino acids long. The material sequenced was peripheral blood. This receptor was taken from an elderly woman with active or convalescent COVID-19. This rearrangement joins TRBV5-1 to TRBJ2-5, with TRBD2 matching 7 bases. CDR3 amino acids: CASSRNGGQETQYF. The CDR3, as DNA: TGCGCCAGCAGCCGGAACGGGGGGCAAGAGACCCAGTACTTC.